Following are 5 T cell receptor beta chains from one sample sequenced in a study of somatic mutations in cytotoxic T cells in rheumatoid arthritis. Using immunoSEQ multiplex PCR, the repertoire was profiled, and TCRdb retains in-frame clones only, with some absent. The sample shows 25,000 to 35,000 clones, roughly 86% of them seen only once. The sequenced material came from CD8+ T cells sorted from blood. The receptors originated from an adult with rheumatoid arthritis.

The genes are TRBV4-1 and TRBJ2-2; possible D gene TRBD1, 6 bases. Germline V gene sequence: CDR1 MGHRA, CDR2 YSYEKL. This CDR3 has 15 amino acids. The V end was cut by 0 bases, the J end by 7 bases, with 12 bases between. For the CDR3, the DNA is TGCGCCAGCAGCCAAGAAAGGGGGTCTGGCGGGGAGCTGTTTTTT. Its translation: CASSQERGSGGELFF.

The chain combines TRBV9 with TRBJ2-1; D is perhaps TRBD1 (6 bases). Trimming shortened V by 0 bases and J by 0 bases, and 16 bases separated the two germline ends. The CDR3 has 18 amino acids. Germline V lookup: CDR1 SGDLS, CDR2 YYNGEE. In DNA, the CDR3 is TGTGCCAGCAGCGTAGCCCCCGTGGGGGACACCTCCTACAATGAGCAGTTCTTC. Its translation: CASSVAPVGDTSYNEQFF.

V and J are TRBV7-8 and TRBJ2-7, with 9 nucleotides matching TRBD1. CDR3 length: 14 residues. The J segment lost 3 bases and the V segment lost 0 bases, leaving 0 bases of the junction unmatched. Germline CDR1 is SGHVS and CDR2 is FQNEAQ. CDR3 sequence (DNA): TGTGCCAGCAGCTTAGCGGGACAGGGCTACGAGCAGTACTTC. This codes for CASSLAGQGYEQYF.

This clone was found once. The V call is TRBV4-3, the J call TRBJ1-2; the match to TRBD1 covers 7 bases. The CDR3 has 15 amino acids. With 1 base clipped from V and 10 bases from J, the junction kept 12 bases outside the gene matches. Germline assignment: CDR1 LGHNA and CDR2 YSLEER. The CDR3 DNA sequence: TGCGCCAGCAGCCAAGGGTTCCGGGACAGTGAGGACTACACCTTC. This gives the protein CASSQGFRDSEDYTF.

This clone has just a few counts. The rearrangement links TRBV7-2 to TRBJ2-7, with D tentatively TRBD1 or TRBD2 (5 bases each). CDR1 is SGHTA, CDR2 FQGNSA, per germline. Trimming took 4 bases from V and 4 from J, leaving 11 bases between them. This CDR3 region has 13 residues. Here the CDR3 reads CASSSRDAYEQYF. CDR3 coding DNA: TGTGCCAGCAGCTCCCGGGACGCTTACGAGCAGTACTTC.